The sequence of this T cell receptor (beta chain) was determined in a study of blood T cell repertoires in COVID-19. The authors' processing: Amplified reference gene primers provided the basis for estimating nucleated cell counts. Produced via immunoSEQ multiplex PCR; TCRdb's table is partial and in-frame only. The V and J calls and clone size come from that table; D and trimming were worked out from the DNA. This table holds tens of thousands of clones, over 65% found once. Trimming took off 1 base at V and 1 base at J, with 10 bases between the two ends. Germline assignment: CDR1 LGHNA and CDR2 YNFKEQ. This CDR3 spans 15 amino acids.

The chain carries TRBV4-2 and TRBJ2-5, with D possibly being TRBD2 (5 bases). The sequenced sample consisted of peripheral blood. This receptor was taken from a man aged 45-65 years with active or convalescent COVID-19. DNA for the CDR3: TGTGCCAGCAGCCAAGGGTCTAGCTCCCAAGAGACCCAGTACTTC. As protein: CASSQGSSSQETQYF.